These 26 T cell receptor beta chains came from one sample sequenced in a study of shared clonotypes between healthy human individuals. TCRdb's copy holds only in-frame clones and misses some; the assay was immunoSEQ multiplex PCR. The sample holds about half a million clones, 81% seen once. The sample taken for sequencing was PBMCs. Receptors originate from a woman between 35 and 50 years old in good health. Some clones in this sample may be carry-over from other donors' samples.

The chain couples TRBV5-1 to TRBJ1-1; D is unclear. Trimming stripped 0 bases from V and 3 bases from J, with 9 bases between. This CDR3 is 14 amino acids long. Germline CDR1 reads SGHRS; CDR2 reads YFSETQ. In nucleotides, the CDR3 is TGCGCCAGCAGCTTGGAAGCGTGGGACACTGAAGCTTTCTTT. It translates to CASSLEAWDTEAFF.

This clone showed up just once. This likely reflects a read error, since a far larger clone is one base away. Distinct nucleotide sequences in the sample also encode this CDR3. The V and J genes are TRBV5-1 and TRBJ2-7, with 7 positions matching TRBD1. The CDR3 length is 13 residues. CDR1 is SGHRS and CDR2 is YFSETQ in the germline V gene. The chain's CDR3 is CASSRDSAYEQYF. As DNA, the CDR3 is TGCGCAAGCAGCCGGGACAGCGCCTACGAGCAGTACTTC. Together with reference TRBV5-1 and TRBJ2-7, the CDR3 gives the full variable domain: KAGVTQTPRYLIKTRGQQVTLSCSPISGHRSVSWYQQTPGQGLQFLFEYFSETQRNKGNFPGRFSGRQFSNSRSEMNVSTLELGDSALYLCASSRDSAYEQYFGPGTRLTVT.

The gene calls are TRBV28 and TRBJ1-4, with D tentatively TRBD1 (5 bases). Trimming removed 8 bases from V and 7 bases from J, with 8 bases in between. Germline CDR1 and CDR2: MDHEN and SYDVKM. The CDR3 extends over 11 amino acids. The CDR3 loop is CASEGSEKLFF. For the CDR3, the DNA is TGTGCCAGCGAGGGGAGTGAAAAACTGTTTTTT.

DNA for the CDR3: TGCAGTTCCGGGACAAACTATGGCTACACCTTC. Its protein product is CSSGTNYGYTF. The J gene is TRBJ1-2, the V gene TRBV20-1; D may be TRBD1 (6 bases). CDR3 size: 11 residues. Germline CDR1 reads DFQATT; CDR2 reads SNEGSKA (reference sequence). Trimming cost V 8 bases and J 2 bases, with 9 bases left between them.

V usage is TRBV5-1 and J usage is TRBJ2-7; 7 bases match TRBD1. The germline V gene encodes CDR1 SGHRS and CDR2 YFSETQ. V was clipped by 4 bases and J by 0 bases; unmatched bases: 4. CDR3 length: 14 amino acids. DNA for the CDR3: TGCGCCAGCAGCCCCGGGGACAGCTCCTACGAGCAGTACTTC. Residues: CASSPGDSSYEQYF.

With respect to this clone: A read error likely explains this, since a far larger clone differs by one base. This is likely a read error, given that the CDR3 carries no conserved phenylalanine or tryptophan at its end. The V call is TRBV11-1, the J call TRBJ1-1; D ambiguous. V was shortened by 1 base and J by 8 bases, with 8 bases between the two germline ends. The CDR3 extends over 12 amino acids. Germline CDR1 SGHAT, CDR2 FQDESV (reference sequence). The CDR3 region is CASSLDGGEAFS. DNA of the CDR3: TGTGCCAGCAGCTTAGATGGCGGGGAAGCTTTCTCT.

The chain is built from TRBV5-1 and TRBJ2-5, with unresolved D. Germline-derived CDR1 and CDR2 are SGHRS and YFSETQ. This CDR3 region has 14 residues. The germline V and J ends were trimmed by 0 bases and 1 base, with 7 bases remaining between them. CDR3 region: CASSLGRSQETQYF. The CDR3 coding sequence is TGCGCCAGCAGCTTGGGAAGGTCCCAAGAGACCCAGTACTTC.

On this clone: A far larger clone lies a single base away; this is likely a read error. The CDR3 sequence: CASRRGTGACQPQHF. CDR3 nucleotides: TGTGCCAGCAGACGAGGGACAGGGGCCTGTCAGCCCCAGCATTTT. This chain links TRBV2 with TRBJ1-5, with 10 bases matching TRBD1. The J segment lost 6 bases and the V segment lost 6 bases, leaving 8 bases of the junction unmatched. This CDR3 contains 15 residues. CDR1 is SNHLY, CDR2 FYNNEI, per germline.

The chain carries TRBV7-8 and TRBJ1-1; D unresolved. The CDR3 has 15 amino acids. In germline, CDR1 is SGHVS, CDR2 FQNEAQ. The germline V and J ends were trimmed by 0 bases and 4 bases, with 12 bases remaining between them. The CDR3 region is CASSLAKTRSTEAFF. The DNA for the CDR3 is TGTGCCAGCAGCTTAGCTAAGACGAGGAGCACTGAAGCTTTCTTT.

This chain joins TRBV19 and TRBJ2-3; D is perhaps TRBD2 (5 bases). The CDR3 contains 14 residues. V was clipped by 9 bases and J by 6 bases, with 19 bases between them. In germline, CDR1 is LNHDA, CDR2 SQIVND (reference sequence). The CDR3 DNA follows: TGTGCCAGCCAGAGGGCCTTCCTAGGGGATACGCAGTATTTT. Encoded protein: CASQRAFLGDTQYF.

DNA for the CDR3: TGCGCCAGCAGTAGACTAGACGGCGGGGAGCTGTTTTTT. Amino acid sequence: CASSRLDGGELFF. The chain uses TRBV10-1 and TRBJ2-2, with TRBD2 as a possible D gene (6 bases). Deletions cut 5 bases from V and 7 bases from J, with 11 bases between. The CDR3 has 13 residues. The germline V gene has CDR1 WNHNN and CDR2 SYGVQD (reference sequence).

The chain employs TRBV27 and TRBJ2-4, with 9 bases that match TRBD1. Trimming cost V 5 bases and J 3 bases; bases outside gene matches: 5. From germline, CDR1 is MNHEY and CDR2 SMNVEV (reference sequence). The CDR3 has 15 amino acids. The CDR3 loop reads CASSTGGIDKNIQYF. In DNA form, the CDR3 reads TGTGCCAGCAGTACAGGGGGCATCGACAAAAACATTCAGTACTTC.

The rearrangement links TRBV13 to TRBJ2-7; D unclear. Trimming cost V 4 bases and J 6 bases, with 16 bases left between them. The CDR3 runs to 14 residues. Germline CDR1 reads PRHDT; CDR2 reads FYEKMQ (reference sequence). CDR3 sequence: CASSWTDGPREQYF. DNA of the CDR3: TGTGCCAGCAGCTGGACGGACGGGCCCCGCGAGCAGTACTTC. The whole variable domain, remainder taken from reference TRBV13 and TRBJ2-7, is AAGVIQSPRHLIKEKRETATLKCYPIPRHDTVYWYQQGPGQDPQFLISFYEKMQSDKGSIPDRFSAQQFSDYHSELNMSSLELGDSALYFCASSWTDGPREQYFGPGTRLTVT.

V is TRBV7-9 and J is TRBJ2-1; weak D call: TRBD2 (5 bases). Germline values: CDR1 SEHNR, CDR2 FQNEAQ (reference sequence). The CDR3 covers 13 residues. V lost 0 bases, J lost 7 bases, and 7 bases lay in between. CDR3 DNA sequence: TGTGCCAGCAGCTTAGCGGGAGTTAATGAGCAGTTCTTC. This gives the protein CASSLAGVNEQFF.

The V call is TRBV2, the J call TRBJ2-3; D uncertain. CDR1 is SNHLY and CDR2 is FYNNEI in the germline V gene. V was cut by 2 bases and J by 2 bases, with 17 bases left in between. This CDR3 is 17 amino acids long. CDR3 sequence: CASSEYRMDRVTDTQYF. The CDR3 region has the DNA TGTGCCAGCAGTGAATATAGGATGGATAGGGTCACAGATACGCAGTATTTT.

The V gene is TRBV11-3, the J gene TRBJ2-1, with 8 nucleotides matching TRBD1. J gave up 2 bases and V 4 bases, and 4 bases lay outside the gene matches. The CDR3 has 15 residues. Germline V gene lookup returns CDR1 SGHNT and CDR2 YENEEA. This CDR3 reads CASSSRQGPYNEQFF. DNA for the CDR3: TGTGCCAGCAGCTCTCGACAGGGGCCCTACAATGAGCAGTTCTTC.

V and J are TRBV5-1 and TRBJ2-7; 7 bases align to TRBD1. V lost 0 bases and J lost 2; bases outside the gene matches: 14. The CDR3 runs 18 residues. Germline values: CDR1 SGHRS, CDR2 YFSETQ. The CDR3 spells CASSLDPPGQGVTYEQYF. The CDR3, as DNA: TGCGCCAGCAGCTTGGATCCCCCCGGGCAGGGGGTCACCTACGAGCAGTACTTC.

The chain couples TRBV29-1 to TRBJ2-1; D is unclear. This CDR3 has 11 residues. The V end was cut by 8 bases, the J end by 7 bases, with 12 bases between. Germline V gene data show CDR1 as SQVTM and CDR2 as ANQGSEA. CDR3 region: CSHKRGNEQFF. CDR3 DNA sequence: TGCAGCCATAAACGTGGGAATGAGCAGTTCTTC.

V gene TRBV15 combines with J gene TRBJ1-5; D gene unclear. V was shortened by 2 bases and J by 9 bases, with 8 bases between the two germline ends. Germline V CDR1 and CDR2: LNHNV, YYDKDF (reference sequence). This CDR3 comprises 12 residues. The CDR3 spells CATSRSRGPQHF. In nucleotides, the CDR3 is TGTGCCACCAGCAGAAGCCGTGGGCCCCAGCATTTT.

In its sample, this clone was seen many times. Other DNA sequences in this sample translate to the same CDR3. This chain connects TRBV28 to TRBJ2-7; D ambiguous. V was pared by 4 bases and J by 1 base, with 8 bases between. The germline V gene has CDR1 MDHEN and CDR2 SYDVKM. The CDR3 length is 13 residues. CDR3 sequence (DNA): TGTGCCAGCAGTTACCCCAATTCCTACGAGCAGTACTTC. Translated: CASSYPNSYEQYF.

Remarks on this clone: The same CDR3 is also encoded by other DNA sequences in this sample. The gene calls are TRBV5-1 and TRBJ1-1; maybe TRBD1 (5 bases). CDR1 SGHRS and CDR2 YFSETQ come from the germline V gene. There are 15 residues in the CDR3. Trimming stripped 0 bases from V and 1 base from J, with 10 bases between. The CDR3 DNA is TGCGCCAGCAGCTTGGGCCAGGGTAGGAACACTGAAGCTTTCTTT. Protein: CASSLGQGRNTEAFF.

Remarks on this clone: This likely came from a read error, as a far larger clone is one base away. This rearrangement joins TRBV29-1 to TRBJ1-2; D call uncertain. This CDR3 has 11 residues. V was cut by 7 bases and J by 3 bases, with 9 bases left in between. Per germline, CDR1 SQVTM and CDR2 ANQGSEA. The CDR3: CSAGDDYGYTF. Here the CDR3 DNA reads TGCAGCGCGGGAGACGACTATGGCTACACCTTC.

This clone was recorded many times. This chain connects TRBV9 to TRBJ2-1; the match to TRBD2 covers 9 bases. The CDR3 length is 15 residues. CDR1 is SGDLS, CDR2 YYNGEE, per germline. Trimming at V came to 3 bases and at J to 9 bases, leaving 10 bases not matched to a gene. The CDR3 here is CASSAAGGPGGEQFF. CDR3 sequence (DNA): TGTGCCAGCAGCGCTGCGGGGGGGCCTGGTGGTGAGCAGTTCTTC.

The CDR3 bases are TGTGCCAGTACTGCCCTACAGGGAGCCACCGGGGAGCTGTTTTTT. This codes for CASTALQGATGELFF. This rearrangement joins TRBV19 to TRBJ2-2; D is possibly TRBD1 (6 bases). This CDR3 has 15 amino acids. Trimming removed 7 bases from V and 4 bases from J, with 16 bases in between. Per germline, CDR1 LNHDA and CDR2 SQIVND (reference sequence).

The DNA for the CDR3 is TGTGCCAGTAGTATGGGGACTGATCAGCCCCAGCATTTT. Amino acids: CASSMGTDQPQHF. The genes are TRBV19 and TRBJ1-5; weak D call: TRBD1 (5 bases). In germline, CDR1 is LNHDA, CDR2 SQIVND (reference sequence). This CDR3 has 13 amino acids. Trimming removed 3 bases at V and 5 bases at J, with 8 bases between.

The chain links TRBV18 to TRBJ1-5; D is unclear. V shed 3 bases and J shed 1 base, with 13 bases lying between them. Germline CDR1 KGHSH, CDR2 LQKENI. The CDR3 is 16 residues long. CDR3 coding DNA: TGTGCCAGCTCACCGGGTGGGAGAACGAGCAATCAGCCCCAGCATTTT. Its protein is CASSPGGRTSNQPQHF.